One and the same sample provided the 23 T cell receptor beta chains below, sequenced in a study of T cells expressing NK-cell markers. Using the 5' RACE reads, TCRdb records one entry per CDR3 protein without DNA. The table lists around 550,000 distinct CDR3 sequences. The material sequenced was blood T cells: a sorted CD56 or NKG2C T cell subset, CD4+ or CD8+ T cells, or bulk PBMC T cells (not recorded which). These TCRs come from a man aged 18 to 29 in good health.

The J gene is TRBJ1-6, the V gene TRBV20-1; TCRdb outputs TRBD1, but without DNA this stays unchecked. The CDR3 runs 16 residues. The germline CDR1 and CDR2 sequences are DFQATT and SNEGSKA (reference sequence). The CDR3 sequence: CSARDRGVGYNSPLHF.

V gene TRBV28 combines with J gene TRBJ1-2. This CDR3 has 13 residues. Germline CDR1 is MDHEN and CDR2 is SYDVKM. This CDR3 is CASSPAGDYGYTF.

This CDR3 is CASSADRGRSPNTGELFF. The chain links TRBV11-2 to TRBJ2-2; TCRdb names TRBD1, which stays unverified in the absence of DNA. CDR3 length: 18 residues. The germline CDR1 and CDR2 sequences are SGHAT and FQNNGV.

The chain employs TRBV27 and TRBJ1-3. Germline V gene lookup returns CDR1 MNHEY and CDR2 SMNVEV (reference sequence). The CDR3 spans 13 residues. CDR3 sequence: CASSFRGGNTIYF.

The chain is built from TRBV6-6 and TRBJ1-5. The germline gives CDR1 MNHNY, CDR2 SVGAGI (reference sequence). The CDR3 runs to 12 residues. The CDR3 loop is CASSYGSGPQHF.

J is TRBJ2-7 and V is TRBV27; the TCRdb D gene call, TRBD2, has no DNA to confirm it. The CDR3 loop spans 13 amino acids. Germline lookup yields CDR1 MNHEY and CDR2 SMNVEV (reference sequence). This CDR3 is CASRDSQVGAQYF.

The J gene is TRBJ1-5, the V gene TRBV5-1; there is no DNA to check the TCRdb D call of TRBD1. The CDR3 contains 17 residues. Germline V gene data show CDR1 as SGHRS and CDR2 as YFSETQ. CDR3 region: CASSPQPGQDSNQPQHF.

The genes are TRBV20-1 and TRBJ2-1; TCRdb indicates TRBD2, and absent DNA this call remains unverified. The CDR3 has 15 residues. CDR1 DFQATT and CDR2 SNEGSKA come from the germline V gene (reference sequence). The CDR3 spells CSARDIIAGVNEQFF.

The rearrangement links TRBV4-3 to TRBJ2-2. The germline CDR1 and CDR2 sequences are LGHNA and YSLEER. This CDR3 contains 13 residues. The CDR3 region is CASSQELSRELFF.

This sequence joins TRBV20-1 and TRBJ2-4; checking the TCRdb D call of TRBD2 is not possible without DNA. In germline, CDR1 is DFQATT, CDR2 SNEGSKA (reference sequence). The CDR3 sequence is 17 residues long. The CDR3 region is CSAPMTSGLTAKNIQYF.

V gene TRBV12-3 or TRBV12-4 combines with J gene TRBJ2-6; the TRBD1 assignment by TCRdb is unverifiable without DNA. This CDR3 has 17 residues. CDR3 region: CASSLGLGGTGANVLTF.

The CDR3 protein is CSATQDSLAKNIQYF. This chain links TRBV20-1 with TRBJ2-4; as DNA is missing, the TRBD1 call by TCRdb cannot be tested. Germline CDR1 and CDR2: DFQATT and SNEGSKA (reference sequence). The CDR3 totals 15 residues.

The chain joins TRBV7-7 to TRBJ2-1; TCRdb picks TRBD1, but there is no DNA to check that call. The CDR3 totals 13 residues. Per germline, CDR1 SSHAT and CDR2 FNYEAQ (reference sequence). This chain's CDR3 is CASSSDRFDEQFF. Combining the CDR3 with reference TRBV7-7 and TRBJ2-1 gives the whole variable domain GAGVSQSPRYKVTKRGQDVTLRCDPISSHATLYWYQQALGQGPEFLTYFNYEAQPDKSGLPSDRFSAERPEGSISTLTIQRTEQRDSAMYRCASSSDRFDEQFFGPGTRLTVL.

This rearrangement joins TRBV29-1 to TRBJ1-1; the TCRdb D gene call, TRBD1, has no DNA to confirm it. Germline V gene data show CDR1 as SQVTM and CDR2 as ANQGSEA. The CDR3 length is 17 residues. CDR3 in amino acids: CSVGIRLTGRMNTEAFF.

The chain employs TRBV10-3 and TRBJ2-5; TCRdb picks TRBD2, but there is no DNA to check that call. CDR3 length: 14 amino acids. Germline CDR1 is ENHRY and CDR2 is SYGVKD. Here the CDR3 reads CAISENSGWETQYF.

The chain couples TRBV7-2 to TRBJ1-2. CDR1 and CDR2 from the germline V gene are SGHTA and FQGNSA. CDR3 length: 13 amino acids. The CDR3 sequence is CASSLAQSHGYTF.

The chain is built from TRBV5-6 and TRBJ1-4. This CDR3 contains 11 residues. Germline V gene sequence: CDR1 SGHDT, CDR2 YYEEEE. CDR3 loop: CASSHRDELFF.

The chain recombines TRBV7-9 with TRBJ2-1; no DNA is available, so the TRBD2 call from TCRdb remains unchecked. The CDR3 consists of 12 residues. Germline values: CDR1 SEHNR, CDR2 FQNEAQ (reference sequence). CDR3 in amino acids: CASSPTTREQFF.

The V gene is TRBV10-3, the J gene TRBJ1-1; TCRdb gives TRBD1 as the D gene, but with no DNA this cannot be confirmed. This CDR3 region has 15 residues. Germline V gives CDR1 ENHRY, CDR2 SYGVKD. CDR3 sequence: CAISGDRGRGTEAFF.

This chain joins TRBV29-1 and TRBJ2-1. The germline gives CDR1 SQVTM, CDR2 ANQGSEA. This CDR3 has 13 residues. The CDR3 loop reads CSVRVAEYNEQFF.

This chain uses TRBV20-1 with TRBJ1-2; TCRdb proposes TRBD1, but this gene call is untestable without DNA. Germline V CDR1 and CDR2: DFQATT, SNEGSKA (reference sequence). The CDR3 runs 15 residues. The CDR3 reads CSAPGLRDRGRGYTF.

This chain uses TRBV18 with TRBJ1-1; TCRdb gives TRBD1 as the D gene, but with no DNA this cannot be confirmed. This CDR3 spans 16 amino acids. Germline assignment: CDR1 KGHSH and CDR2 LQKENI. The CDR3: CASSPSQSGGNTEAFF.

J is TRBJ2-1 and V is TRBV28. Germline values: CDR1 MDHEN, CDR2 SYDVKM. CDR3 length: 12 amino acids. This CDR3 reads CASSLARTEQFF.